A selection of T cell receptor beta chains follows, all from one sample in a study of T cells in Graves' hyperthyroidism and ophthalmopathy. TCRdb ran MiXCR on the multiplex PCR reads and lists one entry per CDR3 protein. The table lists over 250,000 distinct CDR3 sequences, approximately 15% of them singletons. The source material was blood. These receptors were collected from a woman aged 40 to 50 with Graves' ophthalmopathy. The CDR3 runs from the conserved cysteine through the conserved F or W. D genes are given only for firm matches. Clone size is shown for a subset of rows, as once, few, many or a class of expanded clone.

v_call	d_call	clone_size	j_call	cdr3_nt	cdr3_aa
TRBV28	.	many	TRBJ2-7	TGTGCCAGCAGTTTGGACAATTCGGGAGCCTACGAGCAGTACTTC	CASSLDNSGAYEQYF
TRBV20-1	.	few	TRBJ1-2	TGCAGTGCTACCCCCTTGGTCGGGGCCCTATATGGCTACACCTTC	CSATPLVGALYGYTF
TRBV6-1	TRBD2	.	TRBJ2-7	TGTGCCAGCGGGAACCAACCTATTAGCGGGAACGCCTACGAGCAGTACTTC	CASGNQPISGNAYEQYF
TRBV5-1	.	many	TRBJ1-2	TGCGCCAGCAGCCACACAGGAGAAGATGGCTACACCTTC	CASSHTGEDGYTF
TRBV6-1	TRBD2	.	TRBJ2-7	TGTGCCAGCAGGGAAACCGCGGGACTAGCGGGATACGAGCAGTACTTC	CASRETAGLAGYEQYF
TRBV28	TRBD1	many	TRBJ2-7	TGTGCCGCCAGAGGGACAGGGAGGAGCTACGAGCAGTACTTC	CAARGTGRSYEQYF
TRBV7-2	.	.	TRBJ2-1	TGTGCCAGCAGCTTAGATCCCGCATCCAGTGAGCAGTTCTTC	CASSLDPASSEQFF
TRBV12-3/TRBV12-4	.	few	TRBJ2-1	TGTGCCAGCAGTATGGGGGCCGGGGAGTTCTTC	CASSMGAGEFF
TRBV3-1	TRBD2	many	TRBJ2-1	TGTGCCAGCAGCCTCGGACTAGCGGGAATGAATGAGCAGTTCTTC	CASSLGLAGMNEQFF
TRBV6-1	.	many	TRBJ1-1	TGTGCCAGCAGTCCGGGAAATGAAGCTTTCTTT	CASSPGNEAFF
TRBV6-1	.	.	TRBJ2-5	TGTGCCTCACCGTCCGGGACGGCCCAAGAGACCCAGTACTTC	CASPSGTAQETQYF
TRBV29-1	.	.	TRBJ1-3	TGCAGCGTTGAAGTCACCGACTACACCATATATTTT	CSVEVTDYTIYF
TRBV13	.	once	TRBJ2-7	TGTGCCAGCAGCTTAGGAGTCCTGCGGCGCGAGCAGTACTTC	CASSLGVLRREQYF
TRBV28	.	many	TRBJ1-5	TGTGCCAGCAGTCTCCAGGGAATTCAGCCCCAGCATTTT	CASSLQGIQPQHF
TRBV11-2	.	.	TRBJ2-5	TGTGCCAGCAGCCCGCCCGGGGGGCTAGAGACCCAGTACTTC	CASSPPGGLETQYF
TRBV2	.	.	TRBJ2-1	TGTGCCGGCAGTATTGGTGCGAACAATGAGCAGTTCTTC	CAGSIGANNEQFF
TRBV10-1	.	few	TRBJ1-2	TGCGCCAGCAGTGTTAACCCCGAGGACGGCTACACCTTC	CASSVNPEDGYTF
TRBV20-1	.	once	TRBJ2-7	TGCAGTGCTATCGATGATAGCGGAGAGGGCCACGAGCAGTACTTC	CSAIDDSGEGHEQYF
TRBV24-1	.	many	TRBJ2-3	TGTGCCACCAGTGATCCCCGGCGGGGTGGCGATACGCAGTATTTT	CATSDPRRGGDTQYF
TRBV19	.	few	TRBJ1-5	TGTGCCAGTAGTAGTGAGGACATAGGGAATCAGCCCCGGCATTTT	CASSSEDIGNQPRHF
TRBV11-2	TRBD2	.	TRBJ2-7	TGTGTCAGCAGCCCCCTCTGGGGCGGGGGAAGGTACAATGAGCAGTACTTC	CVSSPLWGGGRYNEQYF
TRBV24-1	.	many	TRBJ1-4	TGTGCCACCAGTGGTGGATGGGGACCAAATGAAAAACTGTTTTTT	CATSGGWGPNEKLFF
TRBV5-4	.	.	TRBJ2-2	TGTGCCAGCAGCTATGGACCAACGAACACCGGGGAGCTGTTTTTT	CASSYGPTNTGELFF
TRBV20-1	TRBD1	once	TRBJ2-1	TGCAGTGCTACCGGGACAGGGGGCTATGATGAGCAGTTCTTC	CSATGTGGYDEQFF
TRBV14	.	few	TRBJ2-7	TGTGCCAGCAGCCAAGAGTACCCGGGAGTTTACGAGCAGTACTTC	CASSQEYPGVYEQYF
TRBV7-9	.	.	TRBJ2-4	TGTGCCAGCAGCTTAACTGGGTACAACATTCAGTACTTC	CASSLTGYNIQYF
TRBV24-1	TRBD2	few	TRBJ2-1	TGTGCCACCAGTGGACTAGCGGGAGCCGTCGATGAGCAGTTCTTC	CATSGLAGAVDEQFF
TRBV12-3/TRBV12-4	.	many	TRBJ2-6	TGTGCCAGCAGTTTAAGGAGGGCTGGGGCCAACGTCCTGACTTTC	CASSLRRAGANVLTF
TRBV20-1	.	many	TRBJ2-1	TGCAGTGCTCTCCAATTCCGAGGACACAATGAGCAGTTCTTC	CSALQFRGHNEQFF
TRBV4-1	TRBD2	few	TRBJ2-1	TGCGCCAGCAGCTACCCAAGCGGGAGGGTTAATGAGCAGTTCTTC	CASSYPSGRVNEQFF
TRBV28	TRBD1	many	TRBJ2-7	TGTGCCAGCAGTCCAGGGACAGGGAGTGAAGAGCAGTACTTC	CASSPGTGSEEQYF
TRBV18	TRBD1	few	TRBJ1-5	TGTGCCAGCTCACCAGGACAGGTCAATCAGCCCCAGCATTTT	CASSPGQVNQPQHF
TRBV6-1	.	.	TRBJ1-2	TGTGCCAGCAGCGCTCTCCAGCCAACTTATGGCTACACCTTC	CASSALQPTYGYTF
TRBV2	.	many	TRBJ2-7	TGTGCCAGCATGCTAAGGCTGCACGAGCAGTACTTC	CASMLRLHEQYF
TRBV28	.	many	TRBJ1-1	TGTGCCAGCAGTTTATTTGGGCAGGGTGCTGAAGCTTTCTTT	CASSLFGQGAEAFF
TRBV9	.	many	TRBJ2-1	TGTGCCAGCAGCGCGGGCCCGGGACCGCCTCACTACAATGAGCAGTTCTTC	CASSAGPGPPHYNEQFF
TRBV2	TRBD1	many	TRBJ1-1	TGTGCCAGCAGCCCCCAGGGGGCTAGCACTGAAGCTTTCTTT	CASSPQGASTEAFF
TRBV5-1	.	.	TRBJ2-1	TGCGCCAGCAGCGGGGTCGAGGGGGGACTTGCCTACAATGAGCAGTTCTTC	CASSGVEGGLAYNEQFF
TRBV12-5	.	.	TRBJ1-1	TGTGCTAGTGCCCCCACTTGGGGGACTGAAGCTTTCTTT	CASAPTWGTEAFF
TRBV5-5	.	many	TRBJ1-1	TGTGCCAGCAGCTTGAGGGCGGGGGAGGGCACTGAAGCTTTCTTT	CASSLRAGEGTEAFF
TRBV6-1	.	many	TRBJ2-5	TGTGCCAGCCAACTCACGGAGACCCAGTACTTC	CASQLTETQYF
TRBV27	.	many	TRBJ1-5	TGTGCCAGCAGTTTGGGGCCAGGTTATAGCAATCAGCCCCAGCATTTT	CASSLGPGYSNQPQHF
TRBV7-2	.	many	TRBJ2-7	TGTGCCAGCAGGGAAGCGGGGGGACAGGCCTACGAGCAGTACTTC	CASREAGGQAYEQYF
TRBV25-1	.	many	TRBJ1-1	TGTGCCAGCATTACCCACGGGGGGCGCCGGAACACTGAAGCTTTCTTT	CASITHGGRRNTEAFF
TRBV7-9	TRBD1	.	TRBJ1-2	TGTGCCAGCAGCTTTGACAGGGGGCTTGATGGCTACACCTTC	CASSFDRGLDGYTF